The 5 T cell receptor beta chains given below trace back to one sample, sequenced in a study of cytomegalovirus exposure and HLA in healthy donors (dated by TCRdb to the late 2010s). The method behind the library was the immunoSEQ multiplex PCR assay. For the multiplex PCR, a mixture combining 60 forward primers for TCR Vbeta segments and 13 reverse primers for TCR Jbeta segments was used. The source is immuneACCESS, and TCRdb retained only in-frame sequences with V and J called. Part of the clones is not carried over; for the studies checked, unresolved V genes explain less than half of this, and the remainder is unexplained. The sample yields some 85,000 clones; about 80% were counted once. Clones ranked in the top ten supply approximately 1.5% of the sample. Material: PBMCs. The source of these receptors is a male donor in good health and CMV-seronegative.

V usage is TRBV2 and J usage is TRBJ2-5, with D perhaps matching TRBD1 (6 bases). Germline V gene data show CDR1 as SNHLY and CDR2 as FYNNEI. There are 12 residues in the CDR3. V was clipped by 3 bases and J by 4 bases, with 6 bases between them. CDR3 DNA sequence: TGTGCCAGCAGTGACAGGGGAGAGACCCAGTACTTC. Translating it yields CASSDRGETQYF.

V gene TRBV28 combines with J gene TRBJ1-6; D may be TRBD1 (5 bases). V was shortened by 5 bases and J by 6 bases, with 17 bases between the two germline ends. The CDR3 covers 16 residues. Looked up from germline, CDR1 is MDHEN and CDR2 is SYDVKM. CDR3 sequence reads: CASSPLRGVSNSPLHF. The CDR3 DNA reads as TGTGCCAGCAGTCCCCTCCGGGGGGTCTCTAATTCACCCCTCCACTTT.

V and J are TRBV28 and TRBJ1-2; 8 bases map to TRBD1. The V and J ends lost 4 bases and 3 bases, in that order; junction bases with no gene match: 4. The CDR3 has 14 residues. Per germline, CDR1 MDHEN and CDR2 SYDVKM. The CDR3: CASSSGGADYGYTF. The CDR3 region has the DNA TGTGCCAGCAGTTCAGGGGGCGCGGACTATGGCTACACCTTC.

The chain joins TRBV2 to TRBJ2-1; TRBD2 agrees at 9 bases. The V gene end was trimmed by 5 bases and the J gene end by 6 bases; junction bases not matched to a gene: 5. Per the germline V gene, CDR1 is SNHLY and CDR2 is FYNNEI. This CDR3 comprises 14 residues. The CDR3 bases are TGTGCCAGCAGTAGGGGACTAGCTAGCAATGAGCAGTTCTTC. Its protein product is CASSRGLASNEQFF.

J is TRBJ2-7 and V is TRBV30; D may be TRBD2 (6 bases). V was trimmed by 0 bases and J by 7 bases, leaving 16 bases between them. This CDR3 is built from 14 residues. CDR1 and CDR2 (germline): GTSNPN, SVGIG (reference sequence). Written as DNA, the CDR3 is TGTGCCTGGAGTGTGGGACTGTTATCGGGGGAGCAGTACTTC. This encodes CAWSVGLLSGEQYF.